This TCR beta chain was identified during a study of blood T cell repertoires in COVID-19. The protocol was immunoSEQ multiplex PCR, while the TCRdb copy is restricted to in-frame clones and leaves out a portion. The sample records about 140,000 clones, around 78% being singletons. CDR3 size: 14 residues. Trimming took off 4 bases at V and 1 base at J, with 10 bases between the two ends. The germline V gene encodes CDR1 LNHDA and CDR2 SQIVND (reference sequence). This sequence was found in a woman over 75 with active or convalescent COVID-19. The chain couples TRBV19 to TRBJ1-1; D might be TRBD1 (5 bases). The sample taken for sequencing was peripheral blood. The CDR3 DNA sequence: TGTGCCAGTAGTAATGGGGGAGGGAACACTGAAGCTTTCTTT. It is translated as CASSNGGGNTEAFF.